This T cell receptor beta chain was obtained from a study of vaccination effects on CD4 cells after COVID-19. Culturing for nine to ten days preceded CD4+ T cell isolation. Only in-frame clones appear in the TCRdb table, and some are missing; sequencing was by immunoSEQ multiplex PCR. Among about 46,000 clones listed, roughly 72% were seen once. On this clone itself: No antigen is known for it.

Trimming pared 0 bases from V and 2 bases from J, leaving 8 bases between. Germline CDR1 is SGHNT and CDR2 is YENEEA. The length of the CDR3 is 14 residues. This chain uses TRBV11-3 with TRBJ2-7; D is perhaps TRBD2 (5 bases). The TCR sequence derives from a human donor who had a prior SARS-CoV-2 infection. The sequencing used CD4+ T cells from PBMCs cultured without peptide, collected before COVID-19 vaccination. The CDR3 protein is CASSLERVPYEQYF. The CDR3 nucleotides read TGTGCCAGCAGCTTAGAGAGGGTCCCCTACGAGCAGTACTTC. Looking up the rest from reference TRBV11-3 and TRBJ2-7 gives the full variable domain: EAGVVQSPRYKIIEKKQPVAFWCNPISGHNTLYWYLQNLGQGPELLIRYENEEAVDDSQLPKDRFSAERLKGVDSTLKIQPAELGDSAVYLCASSLERVPYEQYFGPGTRLTVT.